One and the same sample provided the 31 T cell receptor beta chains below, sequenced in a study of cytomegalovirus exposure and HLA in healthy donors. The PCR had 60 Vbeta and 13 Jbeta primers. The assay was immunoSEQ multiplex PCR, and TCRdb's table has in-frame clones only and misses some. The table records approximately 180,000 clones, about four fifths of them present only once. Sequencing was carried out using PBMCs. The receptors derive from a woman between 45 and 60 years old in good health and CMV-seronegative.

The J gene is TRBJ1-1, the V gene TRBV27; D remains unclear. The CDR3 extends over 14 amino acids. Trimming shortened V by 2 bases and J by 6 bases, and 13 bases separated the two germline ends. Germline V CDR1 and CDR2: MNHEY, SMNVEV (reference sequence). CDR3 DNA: TGTGCCAGCAGTTTAAGACCAGGATCCTCTGAAGCTTTCTTT. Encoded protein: CASSLRPGSSEAFF.

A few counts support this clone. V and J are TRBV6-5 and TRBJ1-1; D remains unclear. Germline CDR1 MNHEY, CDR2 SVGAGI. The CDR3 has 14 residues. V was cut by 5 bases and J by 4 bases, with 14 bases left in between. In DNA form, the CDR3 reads TGTGCCAGCAGTCCTACGAGAGGCGTCACTGAAGCTTTCTTT. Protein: CASSPTRGVTEAFF.

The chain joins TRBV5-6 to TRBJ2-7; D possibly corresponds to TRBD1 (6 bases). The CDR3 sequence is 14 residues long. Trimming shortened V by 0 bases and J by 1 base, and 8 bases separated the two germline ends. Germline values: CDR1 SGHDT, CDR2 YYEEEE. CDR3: CASSLVRGSYEQYF. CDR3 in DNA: TGTGCCAGCAGCTTGGTCAGGGGTTCCTACGAGCAGTACTTC.

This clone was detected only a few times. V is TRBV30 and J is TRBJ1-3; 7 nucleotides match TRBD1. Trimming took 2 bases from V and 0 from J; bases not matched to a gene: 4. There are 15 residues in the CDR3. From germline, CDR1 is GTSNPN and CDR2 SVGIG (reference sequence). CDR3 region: CAWSRDSGSGNTIYF. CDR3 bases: TGTGCCTGGAGTCGGGACAGCGGCTCTGGAAACACCATATATTTT.

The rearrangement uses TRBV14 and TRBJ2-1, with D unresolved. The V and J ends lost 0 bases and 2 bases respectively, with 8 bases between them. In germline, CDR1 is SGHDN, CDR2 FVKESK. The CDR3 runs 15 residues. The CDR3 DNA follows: TGTGCCAGCAGCCAAGATGAGGAAACCTACAATGAGCAGTTCTTC. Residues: CASSQDEETYNEQFF.

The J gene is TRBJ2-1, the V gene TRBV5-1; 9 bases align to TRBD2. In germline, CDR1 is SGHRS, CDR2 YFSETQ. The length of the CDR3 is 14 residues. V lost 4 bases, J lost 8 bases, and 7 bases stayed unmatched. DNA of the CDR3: TGCGCCAGCAGCAGATTAGCGGGAGCCGATGAGCAGTTCTTC. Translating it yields CASSRLAGADEQFF.

This CDR3 is CAWRRLWPHGYTF. Here the CDR3 DNA reads TGTGCCTGGAGGAGGCTCTGGCCGCATGGCTACACCTTC. The chain uses TRBV30 and TRBJ1-2; D is ambiguous. Germline loops: CDR1 GTSNPN, CDR2 SVGIG (reference sequence). This CDR3 region has 13 residues. With 3 bases removed from V and 6 bases from J, the gap between germline ends came to 14 bases.

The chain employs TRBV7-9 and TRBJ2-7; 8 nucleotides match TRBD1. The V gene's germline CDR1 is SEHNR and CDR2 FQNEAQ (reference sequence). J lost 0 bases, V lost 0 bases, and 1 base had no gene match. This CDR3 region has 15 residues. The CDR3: CASSLATGGSYEQYF. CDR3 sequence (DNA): TGTGCCAGCAGCTTAGCCACAGGGGGCTCCTACGAGCAGTACTTC. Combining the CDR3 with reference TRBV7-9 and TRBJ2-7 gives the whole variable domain DTGVSQNPRHKITKRGQNVTFRCDPISEHNRLYWYRQTLGQGPEFLTYFQNEAQLEKSRLLSDRFSAERPKGSFSTLEIQRTEQGDSAMYLCASSLATGGSYEQYFGPGTRLTVT.

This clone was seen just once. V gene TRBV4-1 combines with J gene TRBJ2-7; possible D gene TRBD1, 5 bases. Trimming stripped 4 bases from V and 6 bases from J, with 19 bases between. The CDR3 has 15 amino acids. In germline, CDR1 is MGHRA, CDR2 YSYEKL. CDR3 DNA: TGCGCCAGCAGCCCCAGGGATTCATTCCCAATCGAGCAGTACTTC. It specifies CASSPRDSFPIEQYF.

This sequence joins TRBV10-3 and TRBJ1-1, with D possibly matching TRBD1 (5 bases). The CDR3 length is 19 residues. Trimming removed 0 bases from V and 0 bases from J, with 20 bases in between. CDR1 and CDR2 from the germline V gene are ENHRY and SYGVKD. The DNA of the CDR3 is TGTGCCATCAGTGAGTCGACTTTATATGGGGGGGGAGTGAACACTGAAGCTTTCTTT. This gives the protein CAISESTLYGGGVNTEAFF.

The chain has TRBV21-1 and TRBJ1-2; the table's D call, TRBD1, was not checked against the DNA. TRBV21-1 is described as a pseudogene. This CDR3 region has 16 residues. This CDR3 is CASSNLLSGLAYGYTF. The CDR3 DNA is TGTGCCAGCAGCAACCTTTTATCAGGGCTCGCCTATGGCTACACCTTC.

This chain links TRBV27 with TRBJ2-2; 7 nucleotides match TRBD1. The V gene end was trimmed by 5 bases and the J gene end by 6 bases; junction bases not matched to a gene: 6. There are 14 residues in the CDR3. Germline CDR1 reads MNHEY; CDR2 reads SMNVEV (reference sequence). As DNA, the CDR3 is TGTGCCAGCAGTCCTACAGGGGAGCCCGGGGAGCTGTTTTTT. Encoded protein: CASSPTGEPGELFF.

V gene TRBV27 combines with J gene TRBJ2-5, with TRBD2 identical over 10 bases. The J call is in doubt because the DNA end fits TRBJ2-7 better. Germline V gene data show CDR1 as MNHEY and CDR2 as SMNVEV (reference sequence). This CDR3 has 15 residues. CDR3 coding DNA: TGTGCAACCGCCCCGGGACTAGCGAACTCCTACGAGCAGTACTTC. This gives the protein CATAPGLANSYEQYF.

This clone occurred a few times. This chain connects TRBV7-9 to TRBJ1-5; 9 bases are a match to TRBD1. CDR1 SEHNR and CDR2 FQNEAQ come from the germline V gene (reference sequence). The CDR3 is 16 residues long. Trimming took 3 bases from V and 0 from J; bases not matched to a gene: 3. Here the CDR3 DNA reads TGTGCCAGCAGCTTCGGGACAGGGTTTAGCAATCAGCCCCAGCATTTT. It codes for CASSFGTGFSNQPQHF.

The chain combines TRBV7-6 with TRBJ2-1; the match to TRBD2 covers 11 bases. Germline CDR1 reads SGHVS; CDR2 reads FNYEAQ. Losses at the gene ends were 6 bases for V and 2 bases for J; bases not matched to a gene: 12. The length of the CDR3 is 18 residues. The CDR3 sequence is CASRPLGLAGGTYNEQFF. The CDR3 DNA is TGTGCCAGCAGACCCCTTGGGTTAGCGGGAGGGACCTACAATGAGCAGTTCTTC.

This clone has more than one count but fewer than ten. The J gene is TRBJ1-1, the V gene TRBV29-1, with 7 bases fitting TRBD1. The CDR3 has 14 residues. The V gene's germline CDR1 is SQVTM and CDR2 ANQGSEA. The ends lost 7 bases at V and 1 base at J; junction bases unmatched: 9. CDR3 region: CSARQGAGNTEAFF. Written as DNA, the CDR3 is TGCAGCGCGCGACAGGGAGCGGGGAACACTGAAGCTTTCTTT.

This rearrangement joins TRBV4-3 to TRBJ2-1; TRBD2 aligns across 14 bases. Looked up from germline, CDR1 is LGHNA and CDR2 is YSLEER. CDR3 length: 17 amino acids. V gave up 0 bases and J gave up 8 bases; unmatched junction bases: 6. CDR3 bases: TGCGCCAGCAGCCAAGATCGGGGACTAGCGGGAGTCGATGAGCAGTTCTTC. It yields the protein CASSQDRGLAGVDEQFF.

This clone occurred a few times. CDR3 loop: CAWGRQGGTEAFF. In DNA, the CDR3 is TGTGCCTGGGGTCGACAGGGTGGAACTGAAGCTTTCTTT. The V gene is TRBV30, the J gene TRBJ1-1; 7 nucleotides agree with TRBD1. V was clipped by 5 bases and J by 5 bases; unmatched bases: 8. The CDR3 totals 13 residues. Looked up from germline, CDR1 is GTSNPN and CDR2 is SVGIG (reference sequence).

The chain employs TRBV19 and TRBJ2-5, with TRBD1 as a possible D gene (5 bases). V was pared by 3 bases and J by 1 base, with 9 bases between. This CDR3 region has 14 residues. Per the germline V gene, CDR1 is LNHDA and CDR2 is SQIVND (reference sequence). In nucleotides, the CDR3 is TGTGCCAGTAGTATCGGAAGGGGCCAAGAGACCCAGTACTTC. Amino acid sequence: CASSIGRGQETQYF. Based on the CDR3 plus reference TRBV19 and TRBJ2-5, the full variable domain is DGGITQSPKYLFRKEGQNVTLSCEQNLNHDAMYWYRQDPGQGLRLIYYSQIVNDFQKGDIAEGYSVSREKKESFPLTVTSAQKNPTAFYLCASSIGRGQETQYFGPGTRLLVL.

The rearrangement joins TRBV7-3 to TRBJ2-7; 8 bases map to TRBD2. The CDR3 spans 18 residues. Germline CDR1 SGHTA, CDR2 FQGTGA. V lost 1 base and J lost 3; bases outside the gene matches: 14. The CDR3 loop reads CASSLKGQPGLEVYEQYF. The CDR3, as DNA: TGTGCCAGCAGCTTAAAGGGTCAACCGGGACTAGAGGTCTACGAGCAGTACTTC.

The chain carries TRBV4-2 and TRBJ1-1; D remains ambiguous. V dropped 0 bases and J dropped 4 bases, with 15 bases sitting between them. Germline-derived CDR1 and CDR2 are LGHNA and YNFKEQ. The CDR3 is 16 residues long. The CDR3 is CASSQDISDSSTEAFF. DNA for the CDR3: TGTGCCAGCAGCCAAGATATCTCCGATTCCAGCACTGAAGCTTTCTTT.

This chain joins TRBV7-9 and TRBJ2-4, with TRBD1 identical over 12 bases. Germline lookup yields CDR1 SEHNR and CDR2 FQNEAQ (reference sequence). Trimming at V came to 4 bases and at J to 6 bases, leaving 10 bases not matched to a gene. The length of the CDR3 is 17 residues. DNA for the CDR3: TGTGCCAGCAGCTCCCGGGACAGGGGGCAGTACGGAAACATTCAGTACTTC. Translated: CASSSRDRGQYGNIQYF.

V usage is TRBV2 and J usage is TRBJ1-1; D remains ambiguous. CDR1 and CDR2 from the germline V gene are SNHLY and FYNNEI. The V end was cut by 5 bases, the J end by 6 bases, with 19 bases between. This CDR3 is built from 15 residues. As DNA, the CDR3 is TGTGCCAGCAGTCCTATCATTACGCTCGTAGCTGAAGCTTTCTTT. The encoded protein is CASSPIITLVAEAFF.

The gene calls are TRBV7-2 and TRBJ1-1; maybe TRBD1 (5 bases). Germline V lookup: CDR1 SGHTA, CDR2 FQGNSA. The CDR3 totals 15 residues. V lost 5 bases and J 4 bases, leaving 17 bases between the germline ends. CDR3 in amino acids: CASSPGHWSRTEAFF. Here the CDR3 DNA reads TGTGCCAGCAGCCCCGGACATTGGTCGCGCACTGAAGCTTTCTTT.

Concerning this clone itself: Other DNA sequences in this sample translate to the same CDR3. The DNA for the CDR3 is TGTGCCAGCAGCTTGGACAGGGCGAACACTGAAGCTTTCTTT. It encodes CASSLDRANTEAFF. The gene calls are TRBV6-5 and TRBJ1-1, with 8 bases that match TRBD1. This CDR3 region has 14 residues. The germline gives CDR1 MNHEY, CDR2 SVGAGI. V shed 6 bases and J 1 base; nucleotides not matched to a gene: 4.

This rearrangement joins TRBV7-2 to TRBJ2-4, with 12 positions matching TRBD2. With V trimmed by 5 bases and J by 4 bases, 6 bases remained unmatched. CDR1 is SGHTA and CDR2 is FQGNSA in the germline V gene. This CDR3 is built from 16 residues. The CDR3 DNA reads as TGTGCCAGCAGCCCAGGACTAGCGGGATTGAAAAACATTCAGTACTTC. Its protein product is CASSPGLAGLKNIQYF.

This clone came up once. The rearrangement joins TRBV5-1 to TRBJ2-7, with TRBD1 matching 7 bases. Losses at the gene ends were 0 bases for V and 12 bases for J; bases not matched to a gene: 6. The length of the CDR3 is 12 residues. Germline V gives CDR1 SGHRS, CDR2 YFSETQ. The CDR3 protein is CASSLAGTDGYF. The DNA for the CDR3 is TGCGCCAGCAGCTTGGCCGGGACAGACGGGTACTTC.

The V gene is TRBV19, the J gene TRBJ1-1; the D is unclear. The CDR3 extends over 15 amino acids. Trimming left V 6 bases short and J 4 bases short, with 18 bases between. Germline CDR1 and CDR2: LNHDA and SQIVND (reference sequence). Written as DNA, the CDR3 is TGTGCCAGTAGGCGCCAGGTAAGAGAGGGCACTGAAGCTTTCTTT. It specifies CASRRQVREGTEAFF.

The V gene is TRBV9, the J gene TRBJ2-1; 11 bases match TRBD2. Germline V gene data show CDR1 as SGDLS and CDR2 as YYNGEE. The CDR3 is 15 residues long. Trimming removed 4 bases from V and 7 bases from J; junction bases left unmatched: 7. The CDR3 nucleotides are TGTGCCAGCAGCACGGTAGCGGGAGGGGAAAATGAGCAGTTCTTC. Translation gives CASSTVAGGENEQFF.

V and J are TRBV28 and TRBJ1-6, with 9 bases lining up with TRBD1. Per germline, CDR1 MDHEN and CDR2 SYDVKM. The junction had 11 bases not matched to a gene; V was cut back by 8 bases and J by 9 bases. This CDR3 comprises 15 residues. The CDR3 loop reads CASSWNRGQGSPLHF. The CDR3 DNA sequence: TGTGCCAGCTCATGGAACAGGGGGCAGGGTTCACCCCTCCACTTT.

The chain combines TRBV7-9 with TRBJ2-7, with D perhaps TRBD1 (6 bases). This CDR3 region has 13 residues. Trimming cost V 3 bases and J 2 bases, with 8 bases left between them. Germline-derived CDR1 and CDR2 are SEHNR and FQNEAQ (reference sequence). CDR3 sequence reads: CASSFQGTYEQYF. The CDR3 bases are TGTGCCAGCAGCTTTCAGGGGACCTACGAGCAGTACTTC.